This TCR beta chain appears in the sequencing data of a study of blood T cell repertoires in COVID-19. This clone was seen more than once but under ten times. This CDR3 is 15 amino acids long. Germline CDR1 is SGHRS and CDR2 is YFSETQ. The ends were cut back, 0 bases at V and 0 bases at J, with 7 bases in the middle. Produced via immunoSEQ multiplex PCR; TCRdb's table is partial and in-frame only. The table lists about 64,000 clones, 80% to 90% of them singletons, with approximately 1.2% in the top ten. This clonotype was sampled from a man aged 35 to 55 with acute or convalescent COVID-19. V usage is TRBV5-1 and J usage is TRBJ1-3; D not resolved. The sequenced sample was peripheral blood. The CDR3 nucleotides read TGCGCCAGCAGCTTGGGTCAATTCTCTGGAAACACCATATATTTT. This sequence encodes CASSLGQFSGNTIYF. The full variable domain, in which reference TRBV5-1 and TRBJ1-3 provide the parts outside the CDR3, is KAGVTQTPRYLIKTRGQQVTLSCSPISGHRSVSWYQQTPGQGLQFLFEYFSETQRNKGNFPGRFSGRQFSNSRSEMNVSTLELGDSALYLCASSLGQFSGNTIYFGEGSWLTVV.